The 10 T cell receptor beta chains below come from one sample, sequenced in a study of vaccination and CD4 T cells after COVID-19. Cultured CD4+ T-cell DNA underwent Oncomine TCR Beta short-read sequencing. TCRdb reanalysed the PCR reads using MiXCR and keeps one entry per CDR3 protein. Among 6,000 or so distinct CDR3 sequences listed, roughly two fifths were seen once. Their antigens remain unidentified. Described treatment: approximately 9-day PBMC culture with coronavirus spike peptide pools or control peptides (ViraFEST assay). Pre-COVID-19 pandemic sampling (2011-2018) yielded the unexposed donor's CD4+ T cells. The specimen was CD4+ T cells from blood, cultured in vitro. Receptors originate from a human donor in good health.

About this clonotype: The junction differs from germline at one of its ends, possibly a read error. The chain uses TRBV7-7 and TRBJ2-2; TRBD2 is a possible D gene (6 bases). The CDR3 is 16 amino acids. Germline V gene lookup returns CDR1 SSHAT and CDR2 FNYEAQ (reference sequence). The CDR3 sequence: CASSRGVAASTGELFF. In nucleotides, the CDR3 is TGTGCTAGCAGCAGAGGGGTAGCGGCATCCACCGGGGAGCTGTTTTTT.

V and J are TRBV11-2 and TRBJ1-2, with 9 bases fitting TRBD1. Trimming removed 5 bases from V and 2 bases from J; junction bases left unmatched: 3. The CDR3 covers 14 residues. In germline, CDR1 is SGHAT, CDR2 FQNNGV. In nucleotides, the CDR3 is TGTGCCAGCAGCCCCGGACAGGGGAACTATGGCTACACCTTC. This sequence encodes CASSPGQGNYGYTF.

The V call is TRBV30, the J call TRBJ1-1; 7 bases fit TRBD1. This CDR3 comprises 14 residues. Germline assignment: CDR1 GTSNPN and CDR2 SVGIG (reference sequence). J was trimmed by 3 bases and V by 0 bases; bases with no gene match: 4. The CDR3 bases are TGTGCCTGGAGTGTACGGGACAGAGACACTGAAGCTTTCTTT. It specifies CAWSVRDRDTEAFF. The variable domain in full, with the rest retrieved from reference TRBV30 and TRBJ1-1, is SQTIHQWPATLVQPVGSPLSLECTVEGTSNPNLYWYRQAAGRGLQLLFYSVGIGQISSEVPQNLSASRPQDRQFILSSKKLLLSDSGFYLCAWSVRDRDTEAFFGQGTRLTVV.

The chain recombines TRBV20-1 with TRBJ1-2; D is ambiguous. Germline V lookup: CDR1 DFQATT, CDR2 SNEGSKA (reference sequence). The germline V and J ends were trimmed by 6 bases and 1 base, with 15 bases remaining between them. The CDR3 has 14 amino acids. The CDR3 loop is CSARSLSLNYGYTF. The CDR3 region has the DNA TGCAGTGCCAGATCTCTGTCCCTTAACTATGGCTACACCTTC.

CDR3 loop: CASSIGTVNQPQHF. Written as DNA, the CDR3 is TGTGCCAGTAGTATAGGGACAGTCAATCAGCCCCAGCATTTT. J is TRBJ1-5 and V is TRBV19, with a tentative D call TRBD1 (6 bases). CDR1 and CDR2 from the germline V gene are LNHDA and SQIVND (reference sequence). CDR3 length: 14 residues. Trimming cost V 1 base and J 3 bases, with 7 bases left between them.

This clonotype came up a few times. The chain links TRBV15 to TRBJ1-2, with D uncertain. V gave up 1 base and J gave up 0 bases, with 6 bases separating them. The germline V gene encodes CDR1 LNHNV and CDR2 YYDKDF (reference sequence). The CDR3 is 14 residues long. CDR3 in DNA: TGTGCCACCAGCAGAGGAGAAGCTAACTATGGCTACACCTTC. Encoded protein: CATSRGEANYGYTF. The full variable domain, in which reference TRBV15 and TRBJ1-2 provide the parts outside the CDR3, is DAMVIQNPRYQVTQFGKPVTLSCSQTLNHNVMYWYQQKSSQAPKLLFHYYDKDFNNEADTPDNFQSRRPNTSFCFLDIRSPGLGDTAMYLCATSRGEANYGYTFGSGTRLTVV.

V usage is TRBV20-1 and J usage is TRBJ1-1; D call uncertain. Germline V gene data show CDR1 as DFQATT and CDR2 as SNEGSKA (reference sequence). V lost 6 bases to trimming and J lost 4 bases, with 12 bases between them. The CDR3 is 12 residues long. The CDR3 protein is CSATPWFTEAFF. As DNA, the CDR3 is TGCAGTGCAACACCTTGGTTCACTGAAGCTTTCTTT.

The chain employs TRBV20-1 and TRBJ1-2; TRBD1 is a possible D gene (5 bases). V lost 2 bases and J lost 7, with 5 bases in between. CDR1 and CDR2 from the germline V gene are DFQATT and SNEGSKA (reference sequence). There are 10 residues in the CDR3. The chain's CDR3 is CSARQGGYTF. DNA for the CDR3: TGCAGTGCTAGACAGGGTGGCTACACCTTC.

The V and J genes are TRBV20-1 and TRBJ1-5, with a weak D call TRBD1 (5 bases). This CDR3 is built from 14 residues. CDR1 is DFQATT and CDR2 is SNEGSKA in the germline V gene (reference sequence). The V and J ends lost 3 bases and 1 base respectively, with 10 bases between them. DNA for the CDR3: TGCAGTGCTAGTCCAGGGCTGAGCAATCAGCCCCAGCATTTT. Amino acids: CSASPGLSNQPQHF.

The chain links TRBV14 to TRBJ1-2; D is unclear. Germline loops: CDR1 SGHDN, CDR2 FVKESK. The length of the CDR3 is 13 residues. Trimming pared 4 bases from V and 5 bases from J, leaving 11 bases between. CDR3 region: CASSRDGGYGYTF. CDR3 bases: TGTGCCAGCAGCCGAGATGGCGGATATGGCTACACCTTC.